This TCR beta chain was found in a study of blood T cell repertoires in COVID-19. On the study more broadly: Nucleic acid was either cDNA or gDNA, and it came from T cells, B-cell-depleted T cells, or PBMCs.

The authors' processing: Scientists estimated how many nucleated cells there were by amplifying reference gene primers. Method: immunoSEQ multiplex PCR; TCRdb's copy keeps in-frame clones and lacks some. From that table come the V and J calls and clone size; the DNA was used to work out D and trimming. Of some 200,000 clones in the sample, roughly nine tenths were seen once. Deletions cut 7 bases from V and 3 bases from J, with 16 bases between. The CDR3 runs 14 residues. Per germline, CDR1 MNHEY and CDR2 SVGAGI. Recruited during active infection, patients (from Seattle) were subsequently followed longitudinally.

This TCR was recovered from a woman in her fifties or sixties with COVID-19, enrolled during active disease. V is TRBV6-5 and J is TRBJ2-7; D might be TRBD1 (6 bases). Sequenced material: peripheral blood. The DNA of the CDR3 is TGTGCCAGCAAATCGGGCCGGGACATCTACGAGCAGTACTTC. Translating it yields CASKSGRDIYEQYF.